Following are 8 T cell receptor beta chains from one sample sequenced in a study of response to subunit inactivated influenza vaccine. From the RT-PCR reads, TCRdb called clonotypes with MiXCR, one entry per CDR3 protein. Of hundreds of thousands of distinct CDR3 sequences listed, 12% are singletons. Specimen: PBMCs from blood, collected on the day of vaccination. These receptors originate from a man aged 50-60 years who received an inactivated influenza vaccine.

This clonotype appeared a few times. The V call is TRBV29-1, the J call TRBJ2-1; D call uncertain. The germline V and J ends were trimmed by 4 bases and 0 bases, with 10 bases remaining between them. The CDR3 has 14 residues. Per the germline V gene, CDR1 is SQVTM and CDR2 is ANQGSEA. CDR3 sequence reads: CSVGPKGSYNEQFF. The CDR3 nucleotides are TGCAGCGTTGGGCCCAAGGGCTCCTACAATGAGCAGTTCTTC.

The chain has TRBV20-1 and TRBJ2-7; no clear D. The V gene lost 1 base and the J gene lost 5 bases, with 12 bases spanning the gap. CDR1 and CDR2 from the germline V gene are DFQATT and SNEGSKA (reference sequence). The CDR3 has 13 residues. The CDR3 is CSARGFPSDEQYF. The CDR3 region has the DNA TGCAGTGCTAGAGGGTTCCCTTCGGACGAGCAGTACTTC.

This clonotype has more than one count but fewer than ten. V and J are TRBV4-2 and TRBJ2-7, with a possible D match to TRBD2 (5 bases). The CDR3 runs 15 residues. Germline-derived CDR1 and CDR2 are LGHNA and YNFKEQ. Trimming removed 4 bases at V and 2 bases at J, with 15 bases between. CDR3: CASSPLGERPYEQYF. The CDR3 nucleotides read TGTGCCAGCAGCCCCTTGGGCGAGCGGCCCTACGAGCAGTACTTC.

This clonotype has only a few counts. This chain joins TRBV20-1 and TRBJ2-2; TRBD2 aligns across 13 bases. V shed 8 bases and J 5 bases; nucleotides not matched to a gene: 5. The CDR3 is 14 residues long. Germline-derived CDR1 and CDR2 are DFQATT and SNEGSKA (reference sequence). The CDR3 loop reads CSPGLAGDTGELFF. CDR3 in DNA: TGCAGTCCCGGACTAGCGGGAGATACCGGGGAGCTGTTTTTT.

This clonotype was seen only a few times. The gene calls are TRBV29-1 and TRBJ2-3; 8 bases agree with TRBD1. CDR1 and CDR2 from the germline V gene are SQVTM and ANQGSEA. This CDR3 is built from 15 residues. The J segment lost 2 bases and the V segment lost 6 bases, leaving 10 bases of the junction unmatched. The CDR3 region is CSVLMRQGITDTQYF. CDR3 in DNA: TGCAGCGTGCTAATGCGACAGGGGATCACAGATACGCAGTATTTT.

This clonotype was counted a few times. The chain joins TRBV12-3 or TRBV12-4 to TRBJ1-5; D is undetermined. The V end was cut by 2 bases, the J end by 0 bases, with 14 bases between. The CDR3 is 17 amino acids. CDR3 coding DNA: TGTGCCAGCAGTTTATCCGGGCCGAGGGATAGCAATCAGCCCCAGCATTTT. Translated, it gives CASSLSGPRDSNQPQHF.

This clonotype occurred a few times. V usage is TRBV2 and J usage is TRBJ2-3; 8 bases match TRBD1. After removal of 3 bases from V and 8 bases from J, the junction contained 4 bases not matched to a gene. Germline-derived CDR1 and CDR2 are SNHLY and FYNNEI. This CDR3 comprises 13 residues. The DNA for the CDR3 is TGTGCCAGCAGTGAGCAAACAGGGGGTACGCAGTATTTT. The encoded protein is CASSEQTGGTQYF.

This clonotype was observed a few times. The chain combines TRBV5-1 with TRBJ1-2, with a weak D call TRBD1 (5 bases). Per the germline V gene, CDR1 is SGHRS and CDR2 is YFSETQ. The CDR3 has 14 residues. V was clipped by 4 bases and J by 4 bases, with 14 bases between them. DNA of the CDR3: TGCGCCAGCAGCCCGCAGGGAGGCGGCTATGGCTACACCTTC. This translates into CASSPQGGGYGYTF.